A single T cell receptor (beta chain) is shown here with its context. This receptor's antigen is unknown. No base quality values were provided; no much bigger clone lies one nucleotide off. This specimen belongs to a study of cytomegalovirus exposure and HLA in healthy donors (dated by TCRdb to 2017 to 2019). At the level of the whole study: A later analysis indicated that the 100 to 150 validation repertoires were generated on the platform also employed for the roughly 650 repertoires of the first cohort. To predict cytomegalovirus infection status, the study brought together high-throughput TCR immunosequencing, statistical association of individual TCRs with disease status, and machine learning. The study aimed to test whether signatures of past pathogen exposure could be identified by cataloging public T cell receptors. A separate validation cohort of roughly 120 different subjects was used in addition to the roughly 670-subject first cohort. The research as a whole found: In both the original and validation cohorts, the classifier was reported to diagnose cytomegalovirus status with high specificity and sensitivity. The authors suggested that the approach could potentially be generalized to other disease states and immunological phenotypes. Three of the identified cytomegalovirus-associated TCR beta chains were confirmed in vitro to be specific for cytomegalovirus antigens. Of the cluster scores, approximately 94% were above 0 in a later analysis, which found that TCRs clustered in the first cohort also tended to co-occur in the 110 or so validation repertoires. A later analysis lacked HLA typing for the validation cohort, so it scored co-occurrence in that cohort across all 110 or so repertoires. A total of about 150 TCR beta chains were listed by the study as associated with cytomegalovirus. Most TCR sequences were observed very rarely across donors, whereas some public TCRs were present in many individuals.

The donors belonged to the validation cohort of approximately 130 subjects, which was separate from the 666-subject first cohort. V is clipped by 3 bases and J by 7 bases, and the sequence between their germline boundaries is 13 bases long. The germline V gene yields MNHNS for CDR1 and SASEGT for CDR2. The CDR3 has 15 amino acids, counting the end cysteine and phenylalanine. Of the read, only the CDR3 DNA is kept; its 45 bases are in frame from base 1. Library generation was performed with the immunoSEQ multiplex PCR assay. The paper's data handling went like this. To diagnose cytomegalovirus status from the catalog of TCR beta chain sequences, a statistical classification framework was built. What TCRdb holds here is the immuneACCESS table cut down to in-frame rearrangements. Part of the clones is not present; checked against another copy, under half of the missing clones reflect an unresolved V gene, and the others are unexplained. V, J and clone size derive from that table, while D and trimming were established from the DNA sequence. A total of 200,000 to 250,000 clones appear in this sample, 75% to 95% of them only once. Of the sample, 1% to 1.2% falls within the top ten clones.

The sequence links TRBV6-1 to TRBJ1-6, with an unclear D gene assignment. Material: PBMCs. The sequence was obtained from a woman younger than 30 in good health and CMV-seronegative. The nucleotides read TGTGCCAGCAGTGAGGGGAGGGTGAGGAATTCACCCCTCCACTTT. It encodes CASSEGRVRNSPLHF.